The 25 T cell receptor beta chains below all came from one sample that was sequenced in a study of blood T cell repertoires in COVID-19 (dated by TCRdb to 2018 to 2020). Preparation of the library involved the immunoSEQ multiplex PCR assay. TCRdb re-hosts the immuneACCESS table, in-frame sequences only. Its copies lack some clones; in the studies checked, an unresolved V gene accounts for under half of them, and the cause for the rest is not known. The sample table shows 75,000 to 100,000 clones, and approximately 84% are seen once. Over 8.5% of the sample is in the top ten clones. The specimen sequenced was peripheral blood. These receptors all stem from a woman older than 75 with acute or convalescent COVID-19.

The chain is built from TRBV27 and TRBJ1-4, with D hard to call. Trimming removed 4 bases from V and 4 bases from J, with 7 bases in between. This CDR3 has 13 residues. Germline lookup yields CDR1 MNHEY and CDR2 SMNVEV (reference sequence). CDR3 nucleotide sequence: TGTGCCAGCAGTTCGAGGGTTAATGAAAAACTGTTTTTT. This encodes CASSSRVNEKLFF.

The rearrangement uses TRBV10-3 and TRBJ2-5, with D possibly being TRBD2 (7 bases). The germline V gene encodes CDR1 ENHRY and CDR2 SYGVKD. V was pared by 3 bases and J by 5 bases, with 10 bases between. The CDR3 spans 13 residues. Here the CDR3 DNA reads TGTGCCATCAGTGACGGGGGGCGGGAGACCCAGTACTTC. Translation gives CAISDGGRETQYF.

The chain's CDR3 is CASSYSYGANVLTF. Written as DNA, the CDR3 is TGTGCCAGCAGTTACTCGTATGGGGCCAACGTCCTGACTTTC. V and J are TRBV6-5 and TRBJ2-6; D remains unclear. Trimming removed 0 bases from V and 3 bases from J, with 3 bases in between. This CDR3 has 14 residues. The germline CDR1 and CDR2 sequences are MNHEY and SVGAGI.

The V and J genes are TRBV15 and TRBJ2-5; D call uncertain. This CDR3 spans 14 amino acids. V was clipped by 0 bases and J by 8 bases, with 13 bases between them. In germline, CDR1 is LNHNV, CDR2 YYDKDF (reference sequence). CDR3 sequence (DNA): TGTGCCACCAGCAGAGATTCGGGTGCGAGCACCCAGTACTTC. This encodes CATSRDSGASTQYF.

The chain combines TRBV14 with TRBJ1-1, with 7 bases matching TRBD1. CDR3 length: 14 amino acids. Germline trimming cut 6 bases from V and 4 bases from J; bases unmatched to any gene: 8. Germline V CDR1 and CDR2: SGHDN, FVKESK. CDR3 nucleotides: TGTGCCAGCAGAAGACAGGGAGGAAGCACTGAAGCTTTCTTT. Translation gives CASRRQGGSTEAFF.

The rearrangement links TRBV11-2 to TRBJ1-3; weak D call: TRBD1 (5 bases). V lost 0 bases, J lost 3 bases, and 15 bases lay in between. Looked up from germline, CDR1 is SGHAT and CDR2 is FQNNGV. This CDR3 has 17 residues. The CDR3 region is CASSLDGGTLGGNTIYF. CDR3 DNA sequence: TGTGCCAGCAGCTTAGATGGCGGGACCTTAGGTGGAAACACCATATATTTT.

The V and J genes are TRBV18 and TRBJ1-5, with a possible D match to TRBD1 (5 bases). CDR3 size: 15 residues. Trimming cost V 1 base and J 0 bases, with 7 bases left between them. CDR1 and CDR2 (germline): KGHSH, LQKENI. The CDR3 DNA reads TGTGCCAGCTCACCACAGGGGAATAGCAATCAGCCCCAGCATTTT. Encoded protein: CASSPQGNSNQPQHF.

V usage is TRBV7-2 and J usage is TRBJ1-1; D not certain. There are 15 residues in the CDR3. Deletions cut 5 bases from V and 5 bases from J, with 18 bases between. Germline CDR1 SGHTA, CDR2 FQGNSA. CDR3 region: CASSRYLGIRTEAFF. The CDR3 DNA follows: TGTGCCAGCAGCCGCTATTTGGGCATAAGGACTGAAGCTTTCTTT.

This chain joins TRBV5-8 and TRBJ1-2; 8 bases agree with TRBD1. The CDR3 loop spans 12 amino acids. CDR1 is SGHTS, CDR2 YDEGEE, per germline. Trimming removed 4 bases from V and 8 bases from J; junction bases left unmatched: 4. The CDR3 loop is CASSRTGLGYTF. For the CDR3, the DNA is TGTGCCAGCAGCCGGACAGGGTTGGGCTACACCTTC.

V usage is TRBV6-5 and J usage is TRBJ1-3, with D possibly matching TRBD1 (5 bases). The V gene lost 10 bases and the J gene lost 2 bases, with 18 bases spanning the gap. The CDR3 is 15 residues long. Looked up from germline, CDR1 is MNHEY and CDR2 is SVGAGI. CDR3 amino acids: CATKAGHSAGNTIYF. CDR3 sequence (DNA): TGTGCCACCAAAGCAGGACATTCGGCTGGAAACACCATATATTTT.

The chain couples TRBV6-5 to TRBJ1-1, with 8 bases lining up with TRBD1. This CDR3 is built from 14 residues. V was pared by 6 bases and J by 4 bases, with 7 bases of the junction left unmatched. Germline values: CDR1 MNHEY, CDR2 SVGAGI. CDR3 sequence reads: CASSKTGAGTEAFF. CDR3 coding DNA: TGTGCCAGCAGCAAGACAGGGGCAGGCACTGAAGCTTTCTTT.

V usage is TRBV5-1 and J usage is TRBJ2-2; 7 bases agree with TRBD1. This CDR3 has 17 amino acids. Germline lookup yields CDR1 SGHRS and CDR2 YFSETQ. The J segment lost 0 bases and the V segment lost 0 bases, leaving 5 bases of the junction unmatched. The CDR3: CASSLGGGDSNTGELFF. The CDR3 nucleotides read TGCGCCAGCAGCTTGGGAGGGGGCGATTCGAACACCGGGGAGCTGTTTTTT. Drawing the rest from reference TRBV5-1 and TRBJ2-2, the complete variable domain is KAGVTQTPRYLIKTRGQQVTLSCSPISGHRSVSWYQQTPGQGLQFLFEYFSETQRNKGNFPGRFSGRQFSNSRSEMNVSTLELGDSALYLCASSLGGGDSNTGELFFGEGSRLTVL.

The chain couples TRBV9 to TRBJ2-5; TRBD2 is a possible D gene (5 bases). V was pared by 4 bases and J by 5 bases, with 15 bases between. Germline CDR1 reads SGDLS; CDR2 reads YYNGEE. This CDR3 region has 14 residues. CDR3 amino acids: CASSPGTSMETQYF. As DNA, the CDR3 is TGTGCCAGCAGCCCCGGCACTAGTATGGAGACCCAGTACTTC.

CDR3 nucleotides: TGTGCCAGCAGTTTGAAGAGGGCGGGTGGAAACACCATATATTTT. Residues: CASSLKRAGGNTIYF. This chain uses TRBV28 with TRBJ1-3; D gene ambiguous. CDR1 MDHEN and CDR2 SYDVKM come from the germline V gene. CDR3 size: 15 residues. V gave up 3 bases and J gave up 3 bases, with 12 bases separating them.

J is TRBJ1-2 and V is TRBV7-2; TRBD1 agrees at 8 bases. V dropped 5 bases and J dropped 7; count of bases not matched to a gene: 9. The CDR3 is 14 residues long. In germline, CDR1 is SGHTA, CDR2 FQGNSA. The CDR3 DNA is TGTGCCAGCAGCCCAGGACAGGGAATGGGTGGCTACACCTTC. Encoded protein: CASSPGQGMGGYTF.

The V and J genes are TRBV5-1 and TRBJ2-5; 10 nucleotides match TRBD2. V dropped 8 bases and J dropped 7; count of bases not matched to a gene: 17. Germline V gene data show CDR1 as SGHRS and CDR2 as YFSETQ. This CDR3 contains 16 residues. The DNA of the CDR3 is TGCGCCAGTGGAGCGGGGGGGCAAGTCCGGCCGGCGACCCAGTACTTC. Translation: CASGAGGQVRPATQYF. Using reference TRBV5-1 and TRBJ2-5 for the parts outside the CDR3, the full variable domain is KAGVTQTPRYLIKTRGQQVTLSCSPISGHRSVSWYQQTPGQGLQFLFEYFSETQRNKGNFPGRFSGRQFSNSRSEMNVSTLELGDSALYLCASGAGGQVRPATQYFGPGTRLLVL.

V gene TRBV9 combines with J gene TRBJ2-3; 13 positions agree with TRBD2. This CDR3 region has 16 residues. Trimming took 4 bases from V and 5 from J; bases not matched to a gene: 7. The germline V gene encodes CDR1 SGDLS and CDR2 YYNGEE. CDR3 sequence reads: CASSILAGGPIDTQYF. DNA of the CDR3: TGTGCCAGCAGCATACTAGCGGGGGGGCCGATAGATACGCAGTATTTT.

The chain has TRBV5-1 and TRBJ2-5; TRBD2 matches at 12 bases. CDR1 is SGHRS, CDR2 YFSETQ, per germline. Trimming cost V 2 bases and J 5 bases; bases outside gene matches: 7. There are 16 residues in the CDR3. Here the CDR3 reads CASSLGLAGRSETQYF. The CDR3 nucleotides read TGCGCCAGCAGCTTAGGACTAGCGGGGAGGTCGGAGACCCAGTACTTC.

The genes are TRBV5-6 and TRBJ2-7, with TRBD1 matching over 7 bases. CDR3 length: 16 amino acids. Germline values: CDR1 SGHDT, CDR2 YYEEEE. J gave up 5 bases and V 0 bases, and 11 bases lay outside the gene matches. The CDR3 DNA sequence: TGTGCCAGCAGCTTGGCGACAGGGATTGGGCTGCACGAGCAGTACGTC. Protein sequence: CASSLATGIGLHEQYV.

This clone was observed a few times. V and J are TRBV5-1 and TRBJ1-5; the D gene is possibly TRBD1 (6 bases). V lost 0 bases and J 6 bases, leaving 13 bases between the germline ends. There are 15 residues in the CDR3. CDR1 is SGHRS, CDR2 YFSETQ, per germline. This chain's CDR3 is CASSLGAGEGQPQHF. The CDR3 DNA sequence: TGCGCCAGCAGCTTGGGTGCAGGGGAGGGTCAGCCCCAGCATTTT.

The chain couples TRBV5-1 to TRBJ2-2; D may be TRBD2 (6 bases). The germline V gene has CDR1 SGHRS and CDR2 YFSETQ. The CDR3 runs 16 residues. Trimming stripped 0 bases from V and 1 base from J, with 10 bases between. Here the CDR3 DNA reads TGCGCCAGCAGCTTGGAGGGCGGGGAGAACACCGGGGAGCTGTTTTTT. Amino acid sequence: CASSLEGGENTGELFF.

As to this clone: Other nucleotide sequences from this sample produce the same CDR3. The V call is TRBV6-5, the J call TRBJ1-2; TRBD1 matches 7 bases. The CDR3 totals 14 residues. Germline V gene sequence: CDR1 MNHEY, CDR2 SVGAGI. V gave up 5 bases and J gave up 0 bases; unmatched junction bases: 3. CDR3 protein: CASSTGAANYGYTF. CDR3 nucleotide sequence: TGTGCCAGCAGTACAGGGGCCGCTAACTATGGCTACACCTTC.

The chain recombines TRBV2 with TRBJ1-6; D is unclear. The V end lost 5 bases, the J end lost 6 bases, and 11 bases lay between the germline ends. Germline-derived CDR1 and CDR2 are SNHLY and FYNNEI. The CDR3 is made up of 14 amino acids. CDR3 nucleotide sequence: TGTGCCAGCAGTTCGGAAAGACTTAATTCACCCCTCCACTTT. Translating it yields CASSSERLNSPLHF.

V usage is TRBV5-1 and J usage is TRBJ2-3; 8 bases are shared with TRBD2. Germline CDR1 is SGHRS and CDR2 is YFSETQ. The CDR3 spans 16 residues. J was trimmed by 0 bases and V by 3 bases; bases with no gene match: 6. The CDR3 DNA sequence: TGCGCCAGCAGCTCAGGGACTAGGGGTAGCACAGATACGCAGTATTTT. Its translation is CASSSGTRGSTDTQYF.

The chain links TRBV6-2 or TRBV6-3 to TRBJ1-2; D uncertain. Germline CDR1 MNHEY, CDR2 SVGEGT. V shed 0 bases and J shed 4 bases, with 6 bases lying between them. The CDR3 is 13 amino acids. CDR3 amino acids: CASSYSRSYGYTF. CDR3 bases: TGTGCCAGCAGTTACTCGAGGTCCTATGGCTACACCTTC.